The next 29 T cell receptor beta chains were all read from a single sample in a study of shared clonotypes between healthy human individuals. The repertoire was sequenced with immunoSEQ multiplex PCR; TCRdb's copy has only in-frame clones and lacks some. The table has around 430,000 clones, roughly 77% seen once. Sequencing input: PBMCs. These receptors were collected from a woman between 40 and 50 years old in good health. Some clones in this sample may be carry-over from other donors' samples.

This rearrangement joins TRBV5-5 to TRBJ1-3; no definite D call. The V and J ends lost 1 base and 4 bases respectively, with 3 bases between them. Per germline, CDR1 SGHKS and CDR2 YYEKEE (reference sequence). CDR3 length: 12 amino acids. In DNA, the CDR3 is TGTGCCAGCAGCTTGTGGGGAAACACCATATATTTT. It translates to CASSLWGNTIYF.

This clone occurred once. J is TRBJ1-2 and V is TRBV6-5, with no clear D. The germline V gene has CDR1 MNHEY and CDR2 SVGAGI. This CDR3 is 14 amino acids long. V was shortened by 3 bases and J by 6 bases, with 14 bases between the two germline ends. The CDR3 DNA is TGTGCCAGCAGTTATGATGGGTCTCGGGATGGCTACACCTTC. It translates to CASSYDGSRDGYTF.

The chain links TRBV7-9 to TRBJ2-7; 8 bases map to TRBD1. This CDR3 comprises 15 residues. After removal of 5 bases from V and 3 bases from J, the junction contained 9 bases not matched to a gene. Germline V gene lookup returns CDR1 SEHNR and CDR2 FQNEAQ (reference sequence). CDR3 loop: CASSKTGDPNYEQYF. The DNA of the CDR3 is TGTGCCAGCAGCAAGACAGGGGACCCAAACTACGAGCAGTACTTC.

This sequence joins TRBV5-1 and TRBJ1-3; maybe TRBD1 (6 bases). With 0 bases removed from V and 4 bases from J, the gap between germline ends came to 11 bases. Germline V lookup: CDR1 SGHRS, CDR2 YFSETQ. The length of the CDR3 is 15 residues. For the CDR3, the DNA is TGCGCCAGCAGCTTGGGACAGGCAGGGGGAAACACCATATATTTT. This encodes CASSLGQAGGNTIYF.

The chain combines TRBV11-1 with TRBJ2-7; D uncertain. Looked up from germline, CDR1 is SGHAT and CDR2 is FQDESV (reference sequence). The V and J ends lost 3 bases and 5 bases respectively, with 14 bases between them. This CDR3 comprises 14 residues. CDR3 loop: CASSFGQLQDEQYF. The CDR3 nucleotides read TGTGCCAGCAGCTTCGGGCAATTGCAGGACGAGCAGTACTTC.

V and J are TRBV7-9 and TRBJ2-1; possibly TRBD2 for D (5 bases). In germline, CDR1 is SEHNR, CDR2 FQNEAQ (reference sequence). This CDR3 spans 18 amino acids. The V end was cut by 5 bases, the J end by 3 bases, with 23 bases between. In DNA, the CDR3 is TGTGCCAGCAGCGGAACCGTCTCCGGACTCCCCGTCTACAATGAGCAGTTCTTC. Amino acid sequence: CASSGTVSGLPVYNEQFF.

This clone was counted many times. This CDR3 is CASSEDRYQPQHF. The DNA for the CDR3 is TGTGCCAGCAGTGAGGACAGATATCAGCCCCAGCATTTT. The chain employs TRBV6-1 and TRBJ1-5; D is possibly TRBD1 (6 bases). The V end was cut by 3 bases, the J end by 5 bases, with 8 bases between. The germline V gene encodes CDR1 MNHNS and CDR2 SASEGT. The CDR3 totals 13 residues.

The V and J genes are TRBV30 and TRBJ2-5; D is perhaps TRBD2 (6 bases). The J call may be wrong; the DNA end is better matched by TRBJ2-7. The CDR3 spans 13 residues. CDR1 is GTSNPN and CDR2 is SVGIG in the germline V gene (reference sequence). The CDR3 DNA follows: TGTGCCTGGATTCGGGACTTCCCTTACGAGCAGTACTTC. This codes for CAWIRDFPYEQYF.

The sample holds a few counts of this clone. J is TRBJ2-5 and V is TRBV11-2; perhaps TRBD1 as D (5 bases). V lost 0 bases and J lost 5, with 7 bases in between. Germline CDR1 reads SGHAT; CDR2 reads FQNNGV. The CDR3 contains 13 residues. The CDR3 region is CASSLDPGETQYF. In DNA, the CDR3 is TGTGCCAGCAGCTTAGATCCAGGGGAGACCCAGTACTTC.

The CDR3 loop is CAWSYGVYGYTF. The CDR3 DNA follows: TGTGCCTGGAGTTACGGGGTCTATGGCTACACCTTC. The chain has TRBV30 and TRBJ1-2; no clear D. CDR1 and CDR2 (germline): GTSNPN, SVGIG (reference sequence). V dropped 2 bases and J dropped 4 bases, with 8 bases sitting between them. The CDR3 has 12 residues.

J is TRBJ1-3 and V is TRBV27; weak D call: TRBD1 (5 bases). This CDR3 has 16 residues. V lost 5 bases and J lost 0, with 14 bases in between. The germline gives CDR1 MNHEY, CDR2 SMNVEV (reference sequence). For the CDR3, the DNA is TGTGCCAGCAGTCCCGGAGCGGGACGCTCTGGAAACACCATATATTTT. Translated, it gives CASSPGAGRSGNTIYF.

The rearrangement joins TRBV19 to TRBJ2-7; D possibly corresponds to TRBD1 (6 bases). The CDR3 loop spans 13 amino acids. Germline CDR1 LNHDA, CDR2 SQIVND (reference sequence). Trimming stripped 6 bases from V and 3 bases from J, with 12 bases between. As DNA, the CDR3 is TGTGCCAGTAGCAGGGACAAAGACTACGAGCAGTACTTC. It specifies CASSRDKDYEQYF.

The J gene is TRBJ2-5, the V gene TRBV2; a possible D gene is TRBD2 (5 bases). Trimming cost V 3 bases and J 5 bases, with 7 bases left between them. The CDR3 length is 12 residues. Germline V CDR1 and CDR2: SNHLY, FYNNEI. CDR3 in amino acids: CASSDLAETQYF. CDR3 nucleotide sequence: TGTGCCAGCAGTGACCTAGCCGAGACCCAGTACTTC.

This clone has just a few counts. DNA of the CDR3: TGTGCCAGCAGCGTGAGGACCGGCAATCAGCCCCAGCATTTT. Amino acids: CASSVRTGNQPQHF. The rearrangement uses TRBV7-2 and TRBJ1-5; no firm D call. CDR1 is SGHTA, CDR2 FQGNSA, per germline. V was trimmed by 5 bases and J by 2 bases, leaving 10 bases between them. The CDR3 has 14 residues.

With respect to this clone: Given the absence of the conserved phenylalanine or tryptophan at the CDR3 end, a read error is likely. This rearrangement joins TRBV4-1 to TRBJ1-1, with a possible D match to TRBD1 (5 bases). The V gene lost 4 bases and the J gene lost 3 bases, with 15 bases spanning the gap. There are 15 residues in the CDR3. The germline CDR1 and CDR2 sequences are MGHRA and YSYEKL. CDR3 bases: TGCGCCAGCAGCCTGGGTGGCTGGGGGGACACTGAAGCTTTCCTT. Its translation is CASSLGGWGDTEAFL.

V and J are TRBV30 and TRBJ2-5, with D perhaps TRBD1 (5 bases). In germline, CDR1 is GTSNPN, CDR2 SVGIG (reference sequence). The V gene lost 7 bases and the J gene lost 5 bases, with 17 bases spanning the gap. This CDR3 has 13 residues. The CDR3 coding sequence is TGTGCCTCTGCCTCAGGGTTGGGGGAGACCCAGTACTTC. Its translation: CASASGLGETQYF.

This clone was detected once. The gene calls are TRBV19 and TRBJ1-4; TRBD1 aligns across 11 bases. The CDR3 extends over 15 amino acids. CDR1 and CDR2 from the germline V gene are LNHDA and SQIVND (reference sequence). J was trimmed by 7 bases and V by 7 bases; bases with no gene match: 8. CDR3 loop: CASTDRTGGSEKLFF. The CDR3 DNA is TGTGCCAGTACGGACCGGACAGGGGGCAGTGAAAAACTGTTTTTT.

CDR3 sequence: CASSPRDGSGNEQFF. CDR3 coding DNA: TGTGCCAGCAGCCCTCGTGACGGGAGTGGCAATGAGCAGTTCTTC. The chain couples TRBV7-3 to TRBJ2-1; perhaps TRBD2 as D (6 bases). CDR3 length: 15 residues. V lost 5 bases, J lost 6 bases, and 17 bases lay in between. Germline V lookup: CDR1 SGHTA, CDR2 FQGTGA. Filled out from reference TRBV7-3 and TRBJ2-1, the complete variable domain reads GAGVSQTPSNKVTEKGKYVELRCDPISGHTALYWYRQSLGQGPEFLIYFQGTGAADDSGLPNDRFFAVRPEGSVSTLKIQRTERGDSAVYLCASSPRDGSGNEQFFGPGTRLTVL.

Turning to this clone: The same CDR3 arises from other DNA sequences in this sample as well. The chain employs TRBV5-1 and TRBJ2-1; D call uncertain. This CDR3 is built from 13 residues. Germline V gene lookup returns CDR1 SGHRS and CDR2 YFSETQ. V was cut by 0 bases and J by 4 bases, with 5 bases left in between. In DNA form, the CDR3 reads TGCGCCAGCAGCTTGGACGGGTACAATGAGCAGTTCTTC. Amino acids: CASSLDGYNEQFF.

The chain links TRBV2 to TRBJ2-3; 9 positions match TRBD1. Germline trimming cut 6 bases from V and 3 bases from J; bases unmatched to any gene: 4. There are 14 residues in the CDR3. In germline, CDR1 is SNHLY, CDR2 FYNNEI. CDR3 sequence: CASSPQGATDTQYF. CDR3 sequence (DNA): TGTGCCAGCAGCCCACAGGGGGCAACAGATACGCAGTATTTT.

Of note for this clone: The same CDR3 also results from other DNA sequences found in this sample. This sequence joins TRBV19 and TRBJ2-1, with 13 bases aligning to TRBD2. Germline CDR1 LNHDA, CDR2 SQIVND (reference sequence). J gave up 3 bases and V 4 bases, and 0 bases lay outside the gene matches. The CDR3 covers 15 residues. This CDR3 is CASSRTSGSYNEQFF. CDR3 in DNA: TGTGCCAGTAGTAGGACTAGCGGGAGCTACAATGAGCAGTTCTTC.

For the CDR3, the DNA is TGTGCCAGCAGTTCCAGGGGGCGCGGAGCCAAAAACATTCAGTACTTC. As protein: CASSSRGRGAKNIQYF. The chain has TRBV27 and TRBJ2-4; 8 positions match TRBD1. V was clipped by 4 bases and J by 0 bases; unmatched bases: 5. In germline, CDR1 is MNHEY, CDR2 SMNVEV (reference sequence). CDR3 length: 16 residues.

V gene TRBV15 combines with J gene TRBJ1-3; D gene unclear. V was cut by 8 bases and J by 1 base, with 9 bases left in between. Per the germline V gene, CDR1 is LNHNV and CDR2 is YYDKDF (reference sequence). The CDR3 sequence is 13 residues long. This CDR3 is CATRQQSGNTIYF. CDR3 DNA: TGTGCCACCCGGCAGCAATCTGGAAACACCATATATTTT.

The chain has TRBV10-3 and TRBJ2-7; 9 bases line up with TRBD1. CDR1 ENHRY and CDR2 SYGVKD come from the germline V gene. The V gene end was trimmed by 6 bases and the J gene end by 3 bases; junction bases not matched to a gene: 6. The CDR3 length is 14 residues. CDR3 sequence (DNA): TGTGCCATCAGGGGGGACAGGGCAGACTACGAGCAGTACTTC. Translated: CAIRGDRADYEQYF.

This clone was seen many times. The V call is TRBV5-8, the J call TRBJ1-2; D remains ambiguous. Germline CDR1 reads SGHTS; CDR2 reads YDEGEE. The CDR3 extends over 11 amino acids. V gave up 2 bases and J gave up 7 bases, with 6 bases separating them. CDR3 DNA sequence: TGTGCCAGCAGCTTATTCGTTGGCTACACCTTC. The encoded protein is CASSLFVGYTF.

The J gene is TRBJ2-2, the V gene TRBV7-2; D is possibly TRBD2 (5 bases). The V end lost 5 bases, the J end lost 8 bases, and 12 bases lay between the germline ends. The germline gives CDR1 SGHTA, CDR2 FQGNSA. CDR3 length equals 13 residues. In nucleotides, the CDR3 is TGTGCCAGCAGCCCGGTTTGGGAGGGGGAGCTGTTTTTT. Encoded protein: CASSPVWEGELFF.

The CDR3 nucleotides read TGTGCCAGTAGTATTAGGACAGGGTATAGCAATCAGCCCCAGCATTTT. It yields the protein CASSIRTGYSNQPQHF. V gene TRBV19 combines with J gene TRBJ1-5, with 8 bases identical to TRBD1. Per the germline V gene, CDR1 is LNHDA and CDR2 is SQIVND (reference sequence). The junction had 4 bases not matched to a gene; V was cut back by 3 bases and J by 0 bases. This CDR3 contains 16 residues.

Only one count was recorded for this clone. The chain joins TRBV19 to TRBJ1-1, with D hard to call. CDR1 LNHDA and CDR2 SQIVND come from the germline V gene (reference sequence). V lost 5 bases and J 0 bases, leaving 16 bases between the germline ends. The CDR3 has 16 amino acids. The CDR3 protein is CASSPSRTVMNTEAFF. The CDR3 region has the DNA TGTGCCAGTAGTCCCTCAAGGACGGTTATGAACACTGAAGCTTTCTTT. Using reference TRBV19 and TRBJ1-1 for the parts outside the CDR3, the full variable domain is DGGITQSPKYLFRKEGQNVTLSCEQNLNHDAMYWYRQDPGQGLRLIYYSQIVNDFQKGDIAEGYSVSREKKESFPLTVTSAQKNPTAFYLCASSPSRTVMNTEAFFGQGTRLTVV.

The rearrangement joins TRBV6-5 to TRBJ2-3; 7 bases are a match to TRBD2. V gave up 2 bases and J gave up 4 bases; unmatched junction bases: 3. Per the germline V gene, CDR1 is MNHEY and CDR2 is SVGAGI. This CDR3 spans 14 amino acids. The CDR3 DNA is TGTGCCAGCAGTTACGTTGCGGGAGCAGATACGCAGTATTTT. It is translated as CASSYVAGADTQYF.